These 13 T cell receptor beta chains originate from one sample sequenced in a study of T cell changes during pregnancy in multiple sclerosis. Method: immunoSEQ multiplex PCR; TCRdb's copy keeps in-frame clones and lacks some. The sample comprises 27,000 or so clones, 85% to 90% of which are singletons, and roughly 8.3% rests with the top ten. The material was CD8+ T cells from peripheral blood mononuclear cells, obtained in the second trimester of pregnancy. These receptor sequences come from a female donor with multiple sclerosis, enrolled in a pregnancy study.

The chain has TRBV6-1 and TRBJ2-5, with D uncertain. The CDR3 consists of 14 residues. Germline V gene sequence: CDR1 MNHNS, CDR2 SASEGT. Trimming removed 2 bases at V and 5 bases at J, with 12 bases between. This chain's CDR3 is CASSETLSVETQYF. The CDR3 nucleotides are TGTGCCAGCAGTGAAACCTTGAGCGTGGAGACCCAGTACTTC.

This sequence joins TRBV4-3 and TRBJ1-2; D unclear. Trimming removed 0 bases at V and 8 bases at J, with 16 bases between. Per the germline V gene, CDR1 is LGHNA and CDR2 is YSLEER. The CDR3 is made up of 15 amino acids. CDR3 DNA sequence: TGCGCCAGCAGCCAAGATATAGAGGATTCGTGGGGCTACACCTTC. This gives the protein CASSQDIEDSWGYTF.

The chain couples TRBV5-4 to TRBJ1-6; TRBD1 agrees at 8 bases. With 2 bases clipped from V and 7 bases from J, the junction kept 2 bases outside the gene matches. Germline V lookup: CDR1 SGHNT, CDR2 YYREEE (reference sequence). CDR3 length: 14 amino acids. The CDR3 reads CASSLQGENSPLHF. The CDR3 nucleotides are TGTGCCAGCAGCTTACAGGGGGAAAATTCACCCCTCCACTTT.

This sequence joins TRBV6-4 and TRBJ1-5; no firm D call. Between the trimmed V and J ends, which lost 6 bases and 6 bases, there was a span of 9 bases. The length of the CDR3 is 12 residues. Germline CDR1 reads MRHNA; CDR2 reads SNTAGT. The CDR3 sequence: CASRRWSQPQHF. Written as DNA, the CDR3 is TGTGCCAGCAGGCGGTGGTCTCAGCCCCAGCATTTT.

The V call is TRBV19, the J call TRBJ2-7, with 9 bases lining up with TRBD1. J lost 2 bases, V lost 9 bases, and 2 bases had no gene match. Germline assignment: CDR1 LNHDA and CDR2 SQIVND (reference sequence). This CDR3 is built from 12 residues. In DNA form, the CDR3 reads TGTGCCAGCCGGGACAGGGCCTACGAGCAGTACTTC. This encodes CASRDRAYEQYF.

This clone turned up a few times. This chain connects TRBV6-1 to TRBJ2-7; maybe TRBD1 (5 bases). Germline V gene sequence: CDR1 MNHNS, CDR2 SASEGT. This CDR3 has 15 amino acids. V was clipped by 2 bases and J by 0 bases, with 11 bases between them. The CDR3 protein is CASSELTGSSYEQYF. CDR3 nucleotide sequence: TGTGCCAGCAGTGAATTAACAGGCAGCTCCTACGAGCAGTACTTC.

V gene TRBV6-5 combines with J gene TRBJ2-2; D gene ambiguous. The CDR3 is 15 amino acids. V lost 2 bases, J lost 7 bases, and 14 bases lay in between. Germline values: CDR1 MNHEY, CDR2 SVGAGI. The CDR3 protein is CASSYQDIYGGELFF. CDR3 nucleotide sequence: TGTGCCAGCAGTTACCAAGACATTTACGGCGGGGAGCTGTTTTTT.

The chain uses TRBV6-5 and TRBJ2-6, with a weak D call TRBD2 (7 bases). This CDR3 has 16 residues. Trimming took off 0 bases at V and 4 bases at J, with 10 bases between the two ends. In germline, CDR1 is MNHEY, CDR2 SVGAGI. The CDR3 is CASSYSGGAGANVLTF. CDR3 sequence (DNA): TGTGCCAGCAGTTACTCGGGGGGGGCAGGGGCCAACGTCCTGACTTTC.

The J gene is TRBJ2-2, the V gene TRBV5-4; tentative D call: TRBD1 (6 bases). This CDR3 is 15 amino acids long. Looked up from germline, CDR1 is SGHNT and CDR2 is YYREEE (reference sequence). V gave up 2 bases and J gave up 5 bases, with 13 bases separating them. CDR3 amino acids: CASSLRLQGTGELFF. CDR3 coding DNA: TGTGCCAGCAGCTTACGCCTACAGGGTACCGGGGAGCTGTTTTTT.

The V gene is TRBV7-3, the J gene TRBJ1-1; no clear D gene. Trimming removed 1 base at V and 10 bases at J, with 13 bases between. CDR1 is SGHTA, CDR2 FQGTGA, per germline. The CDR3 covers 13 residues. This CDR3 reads CASSLISGGRAFF. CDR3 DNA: TGTGCCAGCAGCTTAATATCTGGCGGAAGAGCTTTCTTT.

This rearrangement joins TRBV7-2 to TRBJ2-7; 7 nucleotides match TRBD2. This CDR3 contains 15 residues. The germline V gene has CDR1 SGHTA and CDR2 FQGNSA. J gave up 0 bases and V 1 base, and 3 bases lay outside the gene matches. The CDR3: CASSLGSGISYEQYF. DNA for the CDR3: TGTGCCAGCAGCTTAGGCAGCGGGATCTCCTACGAGCAGTACTTC.

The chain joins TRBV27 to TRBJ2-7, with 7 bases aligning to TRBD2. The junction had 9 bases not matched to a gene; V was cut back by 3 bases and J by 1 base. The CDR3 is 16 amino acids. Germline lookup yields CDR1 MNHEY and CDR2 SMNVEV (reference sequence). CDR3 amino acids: CASSFSSGRASYEQYF. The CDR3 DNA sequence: TGTGCCAGCAGTTTCTCCTCGGGGAGGGCTTCCTACGAGCAGTACTTC.

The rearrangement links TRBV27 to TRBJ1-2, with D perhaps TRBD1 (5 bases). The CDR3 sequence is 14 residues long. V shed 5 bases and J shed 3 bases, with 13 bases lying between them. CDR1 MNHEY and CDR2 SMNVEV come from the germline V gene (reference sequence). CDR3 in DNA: TGTGCCAGCAGTGCCGCCACAGGAGACTATGGCTACACCTTC. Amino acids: CASSAATGDYGYTF.